The rows below give T cell receptor beta chains drawn from one sample of a study of preoperative IRX-2 immunotherapy in early breast cancer. Clones were read by immunoSEQ multiplex PCR, and TCRdb kept only the in-frame ones, dropping some. The table records around 25,000 clones, about 87% of them present only once. The input for sequencing was tumor tissue, taken after IRX-2 immunotherapy. The receptors were gathered from a human donor with breast cancer. CDR3s include the opening cysteine and the closing phenylalanine or tryptophan. Each record gives: V gene, clone size, J gene, D gene, CDR3 DNA, CDR3 protein. The D gene is left open where the match is weak. Rows give clone size only sometimes, using once, few, many, or a class for an expanded clone.

TRBV15	NA	TRBJ1-1	TRBD1	TGTGCCACCAGCATCCCGACAGGGGTGAACACTGAAGCTTTCTTT	CATSIPTGVNTEAFF
TRBV2	once	TRBJ2-3	TRBD1	TGTGCCAGGGCCGGGGGAGGACAGGGTGATACGCAGTATTTT	CARAGGGQGDTQYF
TRBV11-1	NA	TRBJ1-1	NA	TGTGCCAGCAGCTTAGGGCGTCCTGAAGCTTTCTTT	CASSLGRPEAFF
TRBV20-1	NA	TRBJ1-2	NA	TGCAGTGCTAGCGGGAGCCTCTTC	CSASGSLF
TRBV5-5	few	TRBJ1-1	NA	TGTGCCAGCAGCTCTCGATCGGTCACTGAAGCTTTCTTT	CASSSRSVTEAFF
TRBV11-3	NA	TRBJ2-1	NA	TGTGCCAGCAGCTTAGCCTCGAGGGACAGCGGGTACAATGAGCAGTTCTTC	CASSLASRDSGYNEQFF
TRBV7-8	NA	TRBJ1-6	NA	TGTGCCAGCAGGCCAACAGTGAGCCTTGCTTCACCCCTCCACTTT	CASRPTVSLASPLHF
TRBV2	once	TRBJ1-6	NA	TGTGCCAGCAGTGAAGAGGGGATGAATTACTCACCCCTCCACTTT	CASSEEGMNYSPLHF
TRBV7-8	NA	TRBJ2-2	NA	TGTGCCAGCAGCTTAGTGGACACCGGGGAGCTGTTTTTT	CASSLVDTGELFF
TRBV6-6	NA	TRBJ1-3	NA	TGTGCCAGCAGTTACTCCGTAGACACCATATATTTT	CASSYSVDTIYF
TRBV29-1	NA	TRBJ1-1	NA	TGCAGCGTTGTCAGGGGTGTGAACACTGAAGCTTTCTTT	CSVVRGVNTEAFF
TRBV11-2	NA	TRBJ2-3	TRBD1	TGTGCCAGCAGCTCCGGGACAGGGAGCACAGATACGCAGTATTTT	CASSSGTGSTDTQYF
TRBV5-6	NA	TRBJ2-2	TRBD1	TGTGCCAGCAGCTTGACAGGGGGCCTCGGGGAGCTGTTTTTT	CASSLTGGLGELFF
TRBV5-1	NA	TRBJ1-1	TRBD1	TGCGCCAGCCGTGCTTCCACAGGGGCCACTGAAGCTTTCTTT	CASRASTGATEAFF
TRBV2	once	TRBJ2-1	TRBD2	TGTGCCAGCCGGCGGGTAGCGGGGGGGCCCAATGAGCAGTTCTTC	CASRRVAGGPNEQFF
TRBV27	NA	TRBJ1-1	NA	TGTGCCAGCAGTTTACGGGCCCTGAACACTGAAGCTTTCTTT	CASSLRALNTEAFF
TRBV18	NA	TRBJ2-7	NA	TGTGCCAGCTCACCCCGGGGGGCTACCGGCTCCTACGAGCAGTACTTC	CASSPRGATGSYEQYF
TRBV18	NA	TRBJ2-3	TRBD2	TGTGCCAGCTCACCACGTGGAGTCGCGGGGGGGCGTACGCAGTATTTT	CASSPRGVAGGRTQYF